These 5 T cell receptor beta chains originate from one sample sequenced in a study of T-cell reconstitution after alpha-beta-depleted transplantation in children. TCRbeta library construction was performed incorporating unique molecular identifiers. TCRdb ran MiXCR on the PCR reads and lists one entry per CDR3 protein. The sample includes about 500,000 distinct CDR3 sequences, over 9.5% of them seen just once. This specimen was PBMCs, mostly from graft donor cells, taken 180 days after TCRalphabeta/CD19-depleted stem cell transplant. The receptors come from a female patient under 10 years old who had a stem cell transplant for aplastic anemia, so the T cells may come from the graft donor.

V and J are TRBV16 and TRBJ2-7; 7 bases are shared with TRBD1. V dropped 4 bases and J dropped 2; count of bases not matched to a gene: 2. Looked up from germline, CDR1 is KGHSY and CDR2 is FQNENV. The CDR3 runs to 13 residues. The CDR3 spells CASSPDRTYEQYV. In DNA form, the CDR3 reads TGTGCCAGCAGCCCGGACAGGACCTACGAGCAGTACGTC.

This clonotype was counted between two and nine times. The V and J genes are TRBV15 and TRBJ2-5; D gene unclear. The germline V and J ends were trimmed by 0 bases and 5 bases, with 7 bases remaining between them. There are 13 residues in the CDR3. Germline CDR1 LNHNV, CDR2 YYDKDF (reference sequence). The chain's CDR3 is CATSRDARETQYF. The CDR3 DNA reads as TGTGCCACCAGCAGAGATGCGCGGGAGACCCAGTACTTC.

The chain employs TRBV6-5 and TRBJ1-1, with 8 positions matching TRBD1. V was clipped by 7 bases and J by 7 bases; unmatched bases: 11. From germline, CDR1 is MNHEY and CDR2 SVGAGI. The length of the CDR3 is 14 residues. The CDR3 nucleotides read TGTGCCAGCAATTCTGACCGGGACAGGCGTGAAGCTTTCTTT. Translating gives CASNSDRDRREAFF.

This clonotype was counted between two and nine times. One junction end does not reproduce the germline sequence, and a read error may be involved. The rearrangement joins TRBV11-2 to TRBJ2-1; 15 bases are shared with TRBD2. In germline, CDR1 is SGHAT, CDR2 FQNNGV. This CDR3 has 18 residues. CDR3 DNA: TGTGCCAGCAACTTAAGGACTAGCGGGAGGGCTGACCAGAATGAGCAGTTCTTC. As protein: CASNLRTSGRADQNEQFF.

This clonotype was found a few times. The CDR3 region has the DNA TGTGCCAGCGCCGGCGGGGAGATAAGGGAAAAACTGTTTTTT. Amino acids: CASAGGEIREKLFF. The chain uses TRBV18 and TRBJ1-4; D gene ambiguous. Trimming removed 8 bases at V and 8 bases at J, with 18 bases between. Germline lookup yields CDR1 KGHSH and CDR2 LQKENI. There are 14 residues in the CDR3. Drawing the rest from reference TRBV18 and TRBJ1-4, the complete variable domain is NAGVMQNPRHLVRRRGQEARLRCSPMKGHSHVYWYRQLPEEGLKFMVYLQKENIIDESGMPKERFSAEFPKEGPSILRIQQVVRGDSAAYFCASAGGEIREKLFFGSGTQLSVL.